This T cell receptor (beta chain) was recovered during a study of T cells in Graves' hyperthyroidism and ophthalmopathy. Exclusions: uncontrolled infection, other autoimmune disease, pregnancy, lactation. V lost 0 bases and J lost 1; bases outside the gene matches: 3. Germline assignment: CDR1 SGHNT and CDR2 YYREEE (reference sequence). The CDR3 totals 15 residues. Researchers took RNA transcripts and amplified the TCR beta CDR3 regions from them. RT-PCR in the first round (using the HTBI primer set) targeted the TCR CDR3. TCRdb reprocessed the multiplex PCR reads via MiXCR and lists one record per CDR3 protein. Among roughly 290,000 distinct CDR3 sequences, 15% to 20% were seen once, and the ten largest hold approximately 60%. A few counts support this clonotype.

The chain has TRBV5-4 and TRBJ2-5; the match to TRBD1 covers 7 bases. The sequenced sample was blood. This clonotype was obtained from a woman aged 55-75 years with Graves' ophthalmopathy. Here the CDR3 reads CASSLARTGQETQYF. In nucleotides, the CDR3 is TGTGCCAGCAGCTTGGCCAGGACAGGCCAAGAGACCCAGTACTTC.